Listed below are T cell receptor beta chains from one sample, sequenced in a study of CXCR3-negative and CXCR3-positive naive CD8 T cells. TCRdb reprocessed the 5' RACE reads and keeps a single row for each CDR3 protein, giving no DNA. The listing records tens of thousands of distinct CDR3 sequences. The specimen sequenced was naive CXCR3+ CD8+ T cells from blood. Receptor source: a human donor in good health. Some clones in this sample may be carry-over from other donors' samples. The CDR3 runs from the conserved cysteine through the conserved F or W.

j_call v_call cdr3_aa
TRBJ2-1 TRBV28 CASSLFSLGQEQFF
TRBJ2-7 TRBV20-1 CSASPLAYTGEQYF
TRBJ2-5 TRBV6-6 CASSNEAGVGQETQYF
TRBJ2-3 TRBV9 CASSGSGSVGTDTQYF
TRBJ2-5 TRBV7-9 CASSLVDSYQETQYF
TRBJ1-2 TRBV25-1 CASSEYLGDSGGYTF
TRBJ2-7 TRBV27 CASRPATPSYEQYF
TRBJ1-5 TRBV28 CASTITRGPYNQPQHF
TRBJ1-1 TRBV27 CASSLIRGQSGTEAFF
TRBJ2-1 TRBV14 CASSQASGGNEQFF
TRBJ2-7 TRBV28 CASSFGDSRPYEQYF
TRBJ2-1 TRBV7-2 CASSPLITYNEQFF
TRBJ1-1 TRBV29-1 CSVVTNTEAFF
TRBJ1-1 TRBV5-6 CASKGQGLLNTEAFF
TRBJ2-5 TRBV7-9 CASTRDRDPHHF
TRBJ2-7 TRBV28 CASSLNPAYEQYF
TRBJ2-5 TRBV28 CASSIETSRQETQYF
TRBJ2-5 TRBV27 CASSLTAYQETQYF
TRBJ2-3 TRBV12-3/TRBV12-4 CASSTISADTQYF
TRBJ2-7 TRBV7-7 CACSPRQGSHEQYF
TRBJ2-1 TRBV5-1 CASSLEGIGGGWTYNEQFF
TRBJ2-1 TRBV6-5 CASSYSPTGVSYNEQFF
TRBJ1-4 TRBV29-1 CSVEGLVGKLFF
TRBJ2-1 TRBV7-9 CASTSGSGAVYNEQFF
TRBJ2-7 TRBV4-2 CASSQDGGQYEQYF
TRBJ2-7 TRBV29-1 CSVDPGTGEQYF
TRBJ2-7 TRBV19 CASSTGGANSYEQYF
TRBJ2-5 TRBV5-1 CASSLSPKETQYF
TRBJ2-5 TRBV7-3 CASFQSCGQGETIRQETQYF
TRBJ1-1 TRBV6-5 CASSYSGRGNTEAFF
TRBJ1-3 TRBV28 CASSFSKGRNTIYF
TRBJ2-5 TRBV28 CASSLFRTGQETQYF
TRBJ2-7 TRBV28 CASSLTDRGPYEQYF
TRBJ1-5 TRBV28 CASSSLTGVAYSSNQPQHF
TRBJ2-7 TRBV6-2/TRBV6-3 CASSQAGDYYEQYF
TRBJ2-5 TRBV28 CASSFLGLEETQYF
TRBJ1-4 TRBV7-9 CASSLGGELLFF
TRBJ2-3 TRBV6-6 CASSYEGGGPTDTQYF
TRBJ2-1 TRBV28 CASSGSGTVNEQFF
TRBJ2-7 TRBV7-2 CASSLGADRTFYEQYF
TRBJ2-3 TRBV28 CATINSGGGTDTQYF
TRBJ2-7 TRBV7-2 CASSLYSGQSYEQYF
TRBJ1-1 TRBV28 CASSLPTETNTEAFF
TRBJ1-1 TRBV28 CASSPNYREVSTEAFF
TRBJ2-2 TRBV6-2/TRBV6-3 CASGTSGRTGELFF
TRBJ1-6 TRBV21-1 CASSSHPRRTVDVSPLHF
TRBJ1-2 TRBV5-1 CASSLVPGPEAYGYTF
TRBJ2-1 TRBV4-1 CASSTASTEQFF
TRBJ2-2 TRBV29-1 CSVVSIAGGRNTGELFF
TRBJ1-1 TRBV7-8 CASSLDGEAFF